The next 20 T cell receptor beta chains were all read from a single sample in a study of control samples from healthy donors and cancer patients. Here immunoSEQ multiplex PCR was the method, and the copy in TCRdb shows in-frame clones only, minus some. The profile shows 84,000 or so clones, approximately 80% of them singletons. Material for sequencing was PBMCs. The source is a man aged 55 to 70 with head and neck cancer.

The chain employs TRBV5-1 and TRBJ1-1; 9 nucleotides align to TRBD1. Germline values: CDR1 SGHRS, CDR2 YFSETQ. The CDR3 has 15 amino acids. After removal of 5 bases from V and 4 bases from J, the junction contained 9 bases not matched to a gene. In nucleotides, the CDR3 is TGCGCCAGCAGGACCGAAACAGGGGGCCTCACTGAAGCTTTCTTT. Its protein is CASRTETGGLTEAFF.

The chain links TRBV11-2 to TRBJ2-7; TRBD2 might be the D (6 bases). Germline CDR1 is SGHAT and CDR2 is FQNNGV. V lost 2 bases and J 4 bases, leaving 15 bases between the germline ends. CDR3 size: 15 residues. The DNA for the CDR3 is TGTGCCAGCAGCTTATCGTTCGGGAGCTGGTACGAGCAGTACTTC. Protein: CASSLSFGSWYEQYF.

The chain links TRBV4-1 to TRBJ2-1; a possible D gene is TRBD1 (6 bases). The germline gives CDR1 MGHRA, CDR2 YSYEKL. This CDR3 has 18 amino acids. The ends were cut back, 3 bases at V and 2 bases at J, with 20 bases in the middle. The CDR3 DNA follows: TGCGCCAGCAGCCAGTCGAGGCCAGGCAGACAGGCCTACAATGAGCAGTTCTTC. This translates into CASSQSRPGRQAYNEQFF.

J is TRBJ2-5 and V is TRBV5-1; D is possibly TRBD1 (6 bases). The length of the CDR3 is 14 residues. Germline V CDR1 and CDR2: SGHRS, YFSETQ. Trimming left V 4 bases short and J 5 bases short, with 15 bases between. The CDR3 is CASSPTGSGETQYF. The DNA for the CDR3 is TGCGCCAGCAGCCCGACAGGCTCTGGGGAGACCCAGTACTTC.

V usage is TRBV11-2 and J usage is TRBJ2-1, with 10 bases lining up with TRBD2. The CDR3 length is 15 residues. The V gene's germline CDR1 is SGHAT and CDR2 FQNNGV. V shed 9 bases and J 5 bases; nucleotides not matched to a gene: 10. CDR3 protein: CASTHSGRDNNEQFF. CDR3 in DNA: TGTGCCAGTACCCACAGCGGGAGGGATAACAATGAGCAGTTCTTC. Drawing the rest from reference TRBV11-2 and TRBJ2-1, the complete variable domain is EAGVAQSPRYKIIEKRQSVAFWCNPISGHATLYWYQQILGQGPKLLIQFQNNGVVDDSQLPKDRFSAERLKGVDSTLKIQPAKLEDSAVYLCASTHSGRDNNEQFFGPGTRLTVL.

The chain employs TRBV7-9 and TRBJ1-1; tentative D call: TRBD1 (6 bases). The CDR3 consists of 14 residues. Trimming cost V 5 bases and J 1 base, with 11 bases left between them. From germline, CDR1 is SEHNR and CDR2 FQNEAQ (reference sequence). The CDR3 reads CASSPGTPNTEAFF. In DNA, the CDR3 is TGTGCCAGCAGCCCAGGGACACCGAACACTGAAGCTTTCTTT.

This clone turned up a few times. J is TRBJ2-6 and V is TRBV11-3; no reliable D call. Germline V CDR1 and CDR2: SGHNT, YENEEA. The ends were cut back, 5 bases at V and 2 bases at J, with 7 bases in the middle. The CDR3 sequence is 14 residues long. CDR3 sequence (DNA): TGTGCCAGCAGCCCGTCCGCTGGGGCCAACGTCCTGACTTTC. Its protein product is CASSPSAGANVLTF.

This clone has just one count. CDR3 in amino acids: CASSLVGWNTEAFF. The CDR3 region has the DNA TGTGCCAGCAGCTTAGTGGGATGGAACACTGAAGCTTTCTTT. V and J are TRBV7-2 and TRBJ1-1; D gene uncertain. V was shortened by 1 base and J by 1 base, with 7 bases between the two germline ends. The germline V gene has CDR1 SGHTA and CDR2 FQGNSA. This CDR3 has 14 amino acids.

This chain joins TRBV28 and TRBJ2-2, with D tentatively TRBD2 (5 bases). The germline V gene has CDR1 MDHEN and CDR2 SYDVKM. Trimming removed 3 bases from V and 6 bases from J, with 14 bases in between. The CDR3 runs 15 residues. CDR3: CASSFLRAPAGELFF. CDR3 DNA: TGTGCCAGCAGTTTTCTGAGGGCCCCAGCCGGGGAGCTGTTTTTT.

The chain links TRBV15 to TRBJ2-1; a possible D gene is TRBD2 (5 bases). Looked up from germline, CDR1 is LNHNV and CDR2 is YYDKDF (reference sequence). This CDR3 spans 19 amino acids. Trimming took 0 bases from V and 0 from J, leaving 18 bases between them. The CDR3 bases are TGTGCCACCAGCAGAGATCTGTCTATAGGACGGGGCTCCTACAATGAGCAGTTCTTC. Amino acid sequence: CATSRDLSIGRGSYNEQFF.

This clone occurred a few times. This CDR3 is CSASSGIPAGQETQYF. The CDR3 region has the DNA TGCAGTGCTAGTTCTGGGATCCCGGCAGGACAAGAGACCCAGTACTTC. This chain connects TRBV20-1 to TRBJ2-5; D remains ambiguous. Germline CDR1 is DFQATT and CDR2 is SNEGSKA (reference sequence). The CDR3 sequence is 16 residues long. V dropped 3 bases and J dropped 2 bases, with 19 bases sitting between them.

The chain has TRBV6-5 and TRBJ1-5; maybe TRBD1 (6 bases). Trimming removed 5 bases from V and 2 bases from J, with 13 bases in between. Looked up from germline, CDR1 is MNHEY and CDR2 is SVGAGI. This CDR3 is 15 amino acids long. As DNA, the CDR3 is TGTGCCAGCAGTAAACAGGGATCGGGCAATCAGCCCCAGCATTTT. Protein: CASSKQGSGNQPQHF.

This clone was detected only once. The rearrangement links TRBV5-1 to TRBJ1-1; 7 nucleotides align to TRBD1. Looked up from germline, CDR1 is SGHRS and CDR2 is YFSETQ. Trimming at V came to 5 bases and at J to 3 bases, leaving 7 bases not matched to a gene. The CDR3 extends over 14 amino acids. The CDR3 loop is CASSYNRGDTEAFF. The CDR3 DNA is TGCGCCAGCAGTTATAACAGGGGCGACACTGAAGCTTTCTTT.

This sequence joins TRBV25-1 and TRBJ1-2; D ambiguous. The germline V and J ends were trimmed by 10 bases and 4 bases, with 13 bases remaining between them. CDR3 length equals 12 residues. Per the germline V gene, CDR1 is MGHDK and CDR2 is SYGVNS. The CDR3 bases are TGTGCCAACCCGCCCGTCCCCTATGGCTACACCTTC. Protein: CANPPVPYGYTF.

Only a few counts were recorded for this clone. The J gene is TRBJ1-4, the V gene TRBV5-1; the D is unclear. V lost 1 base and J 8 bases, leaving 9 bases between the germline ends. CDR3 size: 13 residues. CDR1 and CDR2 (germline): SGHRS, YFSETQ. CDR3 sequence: CASSLNGMEKLFF. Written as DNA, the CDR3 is TGCGCCAGCAGCTTGAACGGAATGGAAAAACTGTTTTTT.

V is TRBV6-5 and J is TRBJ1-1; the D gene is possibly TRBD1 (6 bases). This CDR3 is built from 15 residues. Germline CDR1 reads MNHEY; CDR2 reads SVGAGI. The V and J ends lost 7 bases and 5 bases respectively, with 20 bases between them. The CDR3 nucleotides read TGTGCCAGCACCCCGGGATGGGGGGGCAAGACTGAAGCTTTCTTT. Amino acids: CASTPGWGGKTEAFF.

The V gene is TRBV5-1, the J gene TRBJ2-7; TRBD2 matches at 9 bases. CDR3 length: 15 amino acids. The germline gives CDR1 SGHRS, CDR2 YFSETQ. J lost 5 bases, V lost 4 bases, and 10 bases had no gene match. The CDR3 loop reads CASSRTSAYGDEQYF. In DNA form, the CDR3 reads TGCGCCAGCAGCCGGACTAGCGCCTACGGGGACGAGCAGTACTTC.

CDR3 sequence reads: CASSLGYGGVETQYF. The CDR3, as DNA: TGTGCCAGCAGCTTAGGTTACGGAGGCGTGGAGACCCAGTACTTC. The chain combines TRBV11-2 with TRBJ2-5, with D perhaps TRBD2 (5 bases). The germline gives CDR1 SGHAT, CDR2 FQNNGV. The length of the CDR3 is 15 residues. V lost 1 base, J lost 5 bases, and 14 bases lay in between.

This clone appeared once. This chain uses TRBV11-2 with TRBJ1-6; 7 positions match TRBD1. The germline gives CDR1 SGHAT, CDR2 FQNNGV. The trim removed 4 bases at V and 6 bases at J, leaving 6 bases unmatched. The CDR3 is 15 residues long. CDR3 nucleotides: TGTGCCAGCAGCTCTCTGACAGGGATTAATTCACCCCTCCACTTT. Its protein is CASSSLTGINSPLHF.

This CDR3 is CASSRLAGSQETQYF. CDR3 coding DNA: TGCGCCAGCAGCCGACTAGCGGGGAGCCAAGAGACCCAGTACTTC. The chain combines TRBV4-1 with TRBJ2-5; 11 bases match TRBD2. CDR1 and CDR2 from the germline V gene are MGHRA and YSYEKL. The ends lost 4 bases at V and 1 base at J; junction bases unmatched: 2. The CDR3 runs to 15 residues.